This TCR beta chain is drawn from a study of blood T cell repertoires in COVID-19. V lost 6 bases, J lost 2 bases, and 16 bases lay in between. Germline lookup yields CDR1 LNHDA and CDR2 SQIVND (reference sequence). This CDR3 comprises 16 residues. Only in-frame clones appear in the TCRdb table, and some are missing; sequencing was by immunoSEQ multiplex PCR. The sample has approximately 360,000 clones; 89% are singletons. Sequenced sample: peripheral blood. The rearrangement uses TRBV19 and TRBJ2-2, with D tentatively TRBD2 (5 bases). The source of this sequence is a man in his forties with acute or convalescent COVID-19. CDR3 sequence (DNA): TGTGCCAGTAGCTCCGGACCGACTACTAACACCGGGGAGCTGTTTTTT. Its translation is CASSSGPTTNTGELFF.